The clone carrying this TCR beta chain is medium-sized by share. Its target is not known. Study results and limitations: Larger-cohort validation covered only one TCR beta V-J rearrangement. In terms of TCR gene usage, tumor memory CD4+ T cells clustered together with blood and lymph node memory CD4+ cells, as well as with lymph node naive CD4+ cells. Tumor Treg TCRs overlapped most with tumor naive CD4+ cells.

Constant-region reverse primers amplified full-length variable regions, followed by semi-nested Nested Universal Primer A PCR. One entry per CDR3 protein results from TCRdb running MiXCR on the 5' RACE reads. The repertoire holds some 40,000 distinct CDR3 sequences, around a fifth seen once, with around 4.1% in the top ten. The sorted Tregs were CD4+CD25+CD127-/low cells. Sequenced sample: Tregs sorted from a lymph node. This TCR derives from a female donor with breast cancer.

The CDR3, as DNA: TGTGCCAGCAGCTTAGCGGGAGGGCCCTACGAGCAGTACTTC. Protein sequence: CASSLAGGPYEQYF. This sequence joins TRBV5-5 and TRBJ2-7; TRBD2 aligns across 10 bases. J was trimmed by 2 bases and V by 2 bases; bases with no gene match: 1. CDR3 length: 14 amino acids. Germline values: CDR1 SGHKS, CDR2 YYEKEE (reference sequence).